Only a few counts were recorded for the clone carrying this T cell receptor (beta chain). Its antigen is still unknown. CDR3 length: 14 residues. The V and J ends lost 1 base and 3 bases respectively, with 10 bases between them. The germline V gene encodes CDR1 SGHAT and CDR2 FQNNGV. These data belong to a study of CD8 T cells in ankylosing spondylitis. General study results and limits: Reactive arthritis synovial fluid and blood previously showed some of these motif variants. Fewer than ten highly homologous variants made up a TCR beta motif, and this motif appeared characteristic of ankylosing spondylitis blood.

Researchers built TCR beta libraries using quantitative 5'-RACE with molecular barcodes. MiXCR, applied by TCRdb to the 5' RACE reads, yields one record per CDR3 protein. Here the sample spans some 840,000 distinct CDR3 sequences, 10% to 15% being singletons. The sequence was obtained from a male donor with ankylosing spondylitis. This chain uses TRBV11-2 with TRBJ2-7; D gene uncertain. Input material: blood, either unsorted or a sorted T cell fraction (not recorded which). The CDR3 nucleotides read TGTGCCAGCAGCTTAGGTTTCATTTACTACGAGCAGTACTTC. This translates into CASSLGFIYYEQYF.